A selection of T cell receptor beta chains follows, all from one sample in a study of cytomegalovirus exposure and HLA in healthy donors. This table comes from immunoSEQ multiplex PCR, and its TCRdb copy is limited to in-frame clones, with some not included. The repertoire has 130,000 to 150,000 clones, around 77% of them found once; the top ten carry about 6.9%. The source material was PBMCs. The receptors originated from a middle-aged woman in good health and CMV-seropositive. The CDR3 runs from the conserved cysteine through the conserved F or W. A D gene is named only where the DNA matches it firmly. Part of the rows lack a size; the others show once, few, many or a class for expanded clones.

>NA|NA|TRBJ1-6|TRBV30
TGTGCCTGGAGAAGAAAGGAGGGTGGCTCCTATAATTCACCCCTCCACTTT
CAWRRKEGGSYNSPLHF
>NA|TRBD2|TRBJ2-5|TRBV5-4
TGTGCCAGCAGCCAAACTAGCGGGGGGGCCTCCTACCAAGAGACCCAGTACTTC
CASSQTSGGASYQETQYF
>NA|TRBD2|TRBJ2-1|TRBV6-1
TGTGCCAGCAGTGAGCGGGGGGCGACCTACAATGAGCAGTTCTTC
CASSERGATYNEQFF
>NA|NA|TRBJ1-1|TRBV7-6
TGTGCCAGCAGCTTAGCGCACCCCAGGGGGAACACTGAAGCTTTCTTT
CASSLAHPRGNTEAFF
>NA|NA|TRBJ1-2|TRBV18
TGTGCCAGCTCACGGGAGGGGATGAGCTATGGCTACACCTTC
CASSREGMSYGYTF
>NA|NA|TRBJ2-2|TRBV15
TGTGCCACCAGCGTTTTCACTCCCAATGCCGGGGAGCTGTTTTTT
CATSVFTPNAGELFF
>once|TRBD1|TRBJ1-1|TRBV6-5
TGTGCCAGCAGCGTGACAGGGGGAAGCACTGAGGCTTTCTTT
CASSVTGGSTEAFF
>NA|NA|TRBJ1-4|TRBV21-1
TGTGCCAGCAGCCCCCGGACAGGGGGTTGGGAAAAACTGTTTTTT
CASSPRTGGWEKLFF
>NA|NA|TRBJ2-7|TRBV9
TGTGCCAGCAGCGCCGCAGGAGGGGCAGGGAGACAATACGAGCAGTACTTC
CASSAAGGAGRQYEQYF
>NA|TRBD2|TRBJ2-5|TRBV5-1
TGCGCCAGCAGCTTGGGACTAGCGGGTCAAGAGACCCAGTACTTC
CASSLGLAGQETQYF
>NA|NA|TRBJ2-3|TRBV6-1
TGTGCCAGCAGTATACACACAGATACGCAGTATTTT
CASSIHTDTQYF
>NA|TRBD1|TRBJ1-5|TRBV19
TGTGCCAGTAGTATTTATGGGACAGGCGTGAATCAGCCCCAGCATTTT
CASSIYGTGVNQPQHF
>NA|TRBD2|TRBJ2-7|TRBV10-3
TGTGCCATCACCAACGGACTAGCGGGAGCCACCTACGAGCAGTACTTC
CAITNGLAGATYEQYF
>NA|TRBD1|TRBJ1-2|TRBV5-6
TGTGCCAGCAGCTCCCTGGGGGGATTAGACAGGGGCGATGGCTACACCTTC
CASSSLGGLDRGDGYTF
>once|TRBD2|TRBJ2-7|TRBV5-5
TGTGCCAGCAGCTTGGTGCCTAGCGGGGGTTTTTACGAGCAGTACTTC
CASSLVPSGGFYEQYF
>few|TRBD1|TRBJ2-2|TRBV2
TGTGCCAGACGACAGGGGGGCACCGGGGAGCTGTTTTTT
CARRQGGTGELFF
>NA|NA|TRBJ1-5|TRBV7-6
TGTGCCAGCAGTCCGGGAGGGGTCGGAAATCAGCCCCAGCATTTT
CASSPGGVGNQPQHF
>NA|NA|TRBJ2-2|TRBV7-3
TGTGCCAGCAGCGGTACTAGCACCGGGGAGCTGTTTTTT
CASSGTSTGELFF
>NA|TRBD1|TRBJ1-1|TRBV7-9
TGTGCCAGCAGCCCGAGGACAGGGGTGAACACTGAAGCTTTCTTT
CASSPRTGVNTEAFF
>NA|TRBD2|TRBJ2-5|TRBV28
TGTGCCAGCAGTTCGCCGGGGAGGGTTTTGGAGACCCAGTACTTC
CASSSPGRVLETQYF
>NA|TRBD2|TRBJ2-1|TRBV7-3
TGTGCCAGCAGCTTAAATGGGGGGGATTACAATGAGCAGTTCTTC
CASSLNGGDYNEQFF
>NA|TRBD2|TRBJ2-7|TRBV6-5
TGTGCCAGCAGTCCCCTAGCGGGTGATTACGAGCAGTACTTC
CASSPLAGDYEQYF
>NA|NA|TRBJ1-1|TRBV10-3
TGTGCCATCAGTGAGTCAGGAGATTTTTACACTGAAGCTTTCTTT
CAISESGDFYTEAFF
>NA|NA|TRBJ2-5|TRBV9
TGTGCCAGCAGCCCCGGGGGTATGGAGACCCAGTACTTC
CASSPGGMETQYF
>NA|NA|TRBJ1-4|TRBV7-9
TGTTCCAGCAGCTTAGGGGAAGGGGCAACTAATGAAAAACTGTTTTTT
CSSSLGEGATNEKLFF
>NA|NA|TRBJ2-1|TRBV7-6
TGTGCCAGCAGCTTAGCGGCAGGGATTTACAATGAGCAGTTCTTC
CASSLAAGIYNEQFF
>NA|NA|TRBJ1-1|TRBV5-4
TGTGCCAGCAGCTTGGGCGGGGGCACTGAAGCTTTCTTT
CASSLGGGTEAFF